This record covers a single T cell receptor beta chain. This entry is derived from a study of blood T cell repertoires in COVID-19. The overall study: Sample material is recorded as cDNA or gDNA derived from T cells, B-cell-depleted T cells, or PBMCs.

V lost 6 bases, J lost 6 bases, and 8 bases stayed unmatched. Germline V gene lookup returns CDR1 SNHLY and CDR2 FYNNEI. The CDR3 has 13 amino acids. The repertoire was sequenced with immunoSEQ multiplex PCR; TCRdb's copy has only in-frame clones and lacks some. The sample carries roughly 150,000 clones, about 85% recorded once. The sequenced material came from peripheral blood. V is TRBV2 and J is TRBJ2-7; TRBD2 matches 7 bases. The source is an elderly man with COVID-19, enrolled during active disease. This chain's CDR3 is CASRSGTVGEQYF. The CDR3 bases are TGTGCCAGCAGGAGCGGGACCGTTGGCGAGCAGTACTTC.